This paragraph covers one TCR beta chain sequence. Its target is unknown. The data stem from a study of cytomegalovirus exposure and HLA in healthy donors. Study overall: From 170 million or so T cells, an earlier analysis saw 120 million or so unique TCR beta sequences.

Trimming stripped 6 bases from V and 3 bases from J, with 15 bases between. Looked up from germline, CDR1 is SNHLY and CDR2 is FYNNEI. There are 15 residues in the CDR3. Study findings and constraints: The study designated about 160 TCR beta chains cytomegalovirus-associated. For most TCR beta V segments, an earlier analysis put the productive rate at about 90% or about 30% of the time.

PCR primers comprised 60 Vbeta and 13 Jbeta primers. TCRdb's table, derived via immunoSEQ multiplex PCR, lists solely in-frame clones and lacks some. The repertoire holds 85,000 to 100,000 clones, around 64% seen once, with roughly 3.2% in the top ten. Specimen: PBMCs. The chain employs TRBV2 and TRBJ1-5; maybe TRBD1 (5 bases). The receptor comes from a man in his 60s in good health and CMV-seronegative. This chain's CDR3 is CASSVDSRFNQPQHF. The CDR3 nucleotides read TGTGCCAGCAGCGTCGACAGCAGATTCAATCAGCCCCAGCATTTT.